One and the same sample provided the 24 T cell receptor beta chains below, sequenced in a study of blood T cell repertoires in COVID-19. The protocol was immunoSEQ multiplex PCR, while the TCRdb copy is restricted to in-frame clones and leaves out a portion. The sample yields tens of thousands of clones, around 82% seen once. Sequenced input: peripheral blood. The receptors shown here come from a man in his fifties or sixties with active COVID-19.

This clone was observed a few times. This chain connects TRBV5-1 to TRBJ2-7, with 8 bases fitting TRBD1. V trimming: 0 bases; J trimming: 4 bases; junction bases outside the gene matches: 9. This CDR3 has 16 amino acids. In germline, CDR1 is SGHRS, CDR2 YFSETQ. CDR3 sequence (DNA): TGCGCCAGCAGCTTGGGCTACAGGGGGATCCCATACGAGCAGTACTTC. It translates to CASSLGYRGIPYEQYF.

The gene calls are TRBV6-1 and TRBJ1-5; 7 nucleotides align to TRBD1. Per the germline V gene, CDR1 is MNHNS and CDR2 is SASEGT. The CDR3 has 13 amino acids. The V and J ends lost 0 bases and 11 bases, in that order; junction bases with no gene match: 4. The CDR3 DNA follows: TGTGCCAGCAGTGAAGCGCTGGACAGGACCCAGCATTTT. Amino acid sequence: CASSEALDRTQHF.

The chain has TRBV9 and TRBJ2-7, with 7 bases aligning to TRBD2. Per germline, CDR1 SGDLS and CDR2 YYNGEE. CDR3 length: 15 residues. Trimming cost V 3 bases and J 0 bases; bases outside gene matches: 6. For the CDR3, the DNA is TGTGCCAGCAGCGACGGCGGGGGAGCCTCCTACGAGCAGTACTTC. Translated, it gives CASSDGGGASYEQYF.

In nucleotides, the CDR3 is TGTGCTAGTGGTTTGGGACAGGGGCGGGATGAGCAGTTCTTC. Protein: CASGLGQGRDEQFF. This chain links TRBV12-5 with TRBJ2-1; 8 bases are a match to TRBD1. The CDR3 loop spans 14 amino acids. Germline CDR1 and CDR2: LGHNT and FRNRAP. Trimming took 1 base from V and 8 from J; bases not matched to a gene: 4.

This clone was picked up one time. The V and J genes are TRBV28 and TRBJ1-5; D is perhaps TRBD1 (6 bases). Trimming took 6 bases from V and 0 from J, leaving 12 bases between them. The CDR3 runs 15 residues. Germline V lookup: CDR1 MDHEN, CDR2 SYDVKM. CDR3 nucleotide sequence: TGTGCCAGCAGGGCGACAGGCCTTAGCAATCAGCCCCAGCATTTT. Protein sequence: CASRATGLSNQPQHF.

V gene TRBV2 combines with J gene TRBJ1-3, with unresolved D. Germline CDR1 reads SNHLY; CDR2 reads FYNNEI. CDR3 length: 17 amino acids. Deletions cut 7 bases from V and 2 bases from J, with 21 bases between. In nucleotides, the CDR3 is TGTGCCAGCACCGAACGGGGAGTCGGGCGGACTGGAAACACCATATATTTT. Translation gives CASTERGVGRTGNTIYF.

This clone appeared a few times. The rearrangement links TRBV5-5 to TRBJ1-3; D is undetermined. Germline CDR1 is SGHKS and CDR2 is YYEKEE (reference sequence). This CDR3 is built from 15 residues. Trimming took 3 bases from V and 2 from J, leaving 12 bases between them. Written as DNA, the CDR3 is TGTGCCAGCAGCTCCCGGGATGGGCCTGGAAACACCATATATTTT. Protein product: CASSSRDGPGNTIYF.

The chain uses TRBV5-1 and TRBJ2-5; 9 positions match TRBD2. After removal of 3 bases from V and 1 base from J, the junction contained 1 base not matched to a gene. Germline values: CDR1 SGHRS, CDR2 YFSETQ. This CDR3 contains 14 residues. The DNA for the CDR3 is TGCGCCAGCAGCTGGCGGGAGGGCCAAGAGACCCAGTACTTC. Translating gives CASSWREGQETQYF. Based on the CDR3 plus reference TRBV5-1 and TRBJ2-5, the full variable domain is KAGVTQTPRYLIKTRGQQVTLSCSPISGHRSVSWYQQTPGQGLQFLFEYFSETQRNKGNFPGRFSGRQFSNSRSEMNVSTLELGDSALYLCASSWREGQETQYFGPGTRLLVL.

The rearrangement uses TRBV7-2 and TRBJ2-1; 11 nucleotides agree with TRBD1. This CDR3 has 14 amino acids. Germline V gives CDR1 SGHTA, CDR2 FQGNSA. V was pared by 5 bases and J by 7 bases, with 4 bases of the junction left unmatched. CDR3 bases: TGTGCCAGCAGCATGGACAGGGGGCTGAATGAGCAGTTCTTC. This translates into CASSMDRGLNEQFF.

This chain connects TRBV7-6 to TRBJ2-5; 8 nucleotides align to TRBD2. Germline lookup yields CDR1 SGHVS and CDR2 FNYEAQ. Trimming removed 2 bases from V and 6 bases from J; junction bases left unmatched: 11. The CDR3 extends over 16 amino acids. CDR3 bases: TGTGCCAGCAGCTTAAGTGCGAGCGGGAGCTCGAAGACCCAGTACTTC. Translated, it gives CASSLSASGSSKTQYF.

The chain recombines TRBV7-8 with TRBJ2-7, with 9 bases aligning to TRBD1. CDR3 length: 15 residues. V shed 1 base, J shed 2 bases, and the junction held 3 bases outside the gene matches. Per germline, CDR1 SGHVS and CDR2 FQNEAQ. Here the CDR3 reads CASSLVGTGPYEQYF. The DNA for the CDR3 is TGTGCCAGCAGCTTAGTGGGGACAGGGCCCTACGAGCAGTACTTC.

This clone was picked up one time. The chain recombines TRBV5-8 with TRBJ2-7; 9 positions match TRBD2. The ends lost 2 bases at V and 4 bases at J; junction bases unmatched: 13. The germline gives CDR1 SGHTS, CDR2 YDEGEE. This CDR3 has 17 amino acids. This CDR3 is CASSFRRGGRMGYEQYF. CDR3 nucleotides: TGTGCCAGCAGCTTCCGGCGGGGGGGCCGGATGGGGTACGAGCAGTACTTC. The full variable domain, with the rest looked up from reference TRBV5-8 and TRBJ2-7, is EAGVTQSPTHLIKTRGQQATLRCSPISGHTSVYWYQQALGLGLQFLLWYDEGEERNRGNFPPRFSGRQFPNYSSELNVNALELEDSALYLCASSFRRGGRMGYEQYFGPGTRLTVT.

The chain links TRBV27 to TRBJ2-5; no clear D. The CDR3 spans 12 residues. Trimming took 5 bases from V and 2 from J, leaving 6 bases between them. Looked up from germline, CDR1 is MNHEY and CDR2 is SMNVEV (reference sequence). CDR3 sequence reads: CASSRGQETQYF. The CDR3 bases are TGTGCCAGCAGTCGAGGACAAGAGACCCAGTACTTC.

The rearrangement uses TRBV10-3 and TRBJ2-3; a weak D match, TRBD1 (5 bases). CDR1 and CDR2 (germline): ENHRY, SYGVKD. This CDR3 contains 12 residues. Trimming cost V 6 bases and J 2 bases, with 6 bases left between them. The CDR3 region is CAIRTDTDTQYF. The CDR3 DNA reads TGTGCCATCAGGACAGACACAGATACGCAGTATTTT.

V and J are TRBV5-1 and TRBJ2-3, with 14 bases matching TRBD2. This CDR3 is 16 amino acids long. The V gene's germline CDR1 is SGHRS and CDR2 YFSETQ. Losses at the gene ends were 6 bases for V and 4 bases for J; bases not matched to a gene: 7. The CDR3 DNA is TGCGCCAGCACGACTAGCGGGGGGGCAAAGGCAGATACGCAGTATTTT. Protein: CASTTSGGAKADTQYF.

The chain carries TRBV27 and TRBJ2-7; D remains ambiguous. The V gene lost 6 bases and the J gene lost 3 bases, with 15 bases spanning the gap. Looked up from germline, CDR1 is MNHEY and CDR2 is SMNVEV (reference sequence). This CDR3 region has 14 residues. The CDR3 nucleotides are TGTGCCAGCAGCCTGGGCCGCGCGAGCTACGAGCAGTACTTC. Protein: CASSLGRASYEQYF.

This sequence joins TRBV4-1 and TRBJ2-3, with 11 bases aligning to TRBD2. Germline V gives CDR1 MGHRA, CDR2 YSYEKL. The CDR3 length is 17 residues. With 4 bases clipped from V and 6 bases from J, the junction kept 12 bases outside the gene matches. The CDR3 loop is CASSPTSGLAGSDTQYF. The CDR3 DNA follows: TGCGCCAGCAGCCCAACATCAGGACTAGCGGGTTCGGATACGCAGTATTTT.

This chain connects TRBV11-2 to TRBJ1-2, with a weak D call TRBD1 (5 bases). Trimming stripped 2 bases from V and 8 bases from J, with 15 bases between. Per germline, CDR1 SGHAT and CDR2 FQNNGV. The CDR3 is made up of 14 amino acids. CDR3 sequence reads: CASSLWPDGQGYTF. As DNA, the CDR3 is TGTGCCAGCAGCTTATGGCCCGACGGACAAGGCTACACCTTC. Together with reference TRBV11-2 and TRBJ1-2, the CDR3 gives the full variable domain: EAGVAQSPRYKIIEKRQSVAFWCNPISGHATLYWYQQILGQGPKLLIQFQNNGVVDDSQLPKDRFSAERLKGVDSTLKIQPAKLEDSAVYLCASSLWPDGQGYTFGSGTRLTVV.

This rearrangement joins TRBV19 to TRBJ2-5; 8 bases match TRBD2. Germline CDR1 reads LNHDA; CDR2 reads SQIVND (reference sequence). J was trimmed by 4 bases and V by 6 bases; bases with no gene match: 7. This CDR3 comprises 14 residues. CDR3 protein: CASRVLAASETQYF. The CDR3 DNA is TGTGCCAGTAGGGTACTAGCGGCTTCAGAGACCCAGTACTTC.

This sequence joins TRBV18 and TRBJ2-1, with 7 bases matching TRBD1. Germline V CDR1 and CDR2: KGHSH, LQKENI. With V trimmed by 3 bases and J by 7 bases, 9 bases remained unmatched. The CDR3 contains 15 residues. For the CDR3, the DNA is TGTGCCAGCTCACCCACAGGGGTACTTTCTAATGAGCAGTTCTTC. Residues: CASSPTGVLSNEQFF.

The chain's CDR3 is CASSPGGAGGLSYEQYF. As DNA, the CDR3 is TGTGCCAGCAGCCCCGGCGGGGCGGGAGGCCTCTCCTACGAGCAGTACTTC. The chain links TRBV4-2 to TRBJ2-7; 8 bases agree with TRBD2. With 4 bases clipped from V and 0 bases from J, the junction kept 11 bases outside the gene matches. The CDR3 is 17 residues long. Germline loops: CDR1 LGHNA, CDR2 YNFKEQ.

This rearrangement joins TRBV15 to TRBJ2-1, with 7 bases fitting TRBD1. Germline-derived CDR1 and CDR2 are LNHNV and YYDKDF (reference sequence). Unmatched junction bases numbered 11, after V lost 5 bases and J lost 7 bases. This CDR3 is 15 amino acids long. The CDR3 sequence: CATSERGPYLNEQFF. The CDR3 nucleotides read TGTGCCACCAGCGAGAGGGGGCCCTACCTAAATGAGCAGTTCTTC.

V and J are TRBV25-1 and TRBJ2-5; 7 bases are shared with TRBD1. V dropped 2 bases and J dropped 3; count of bases not matched to a gene: 9. Germline CDR1 is MGHDK and CDR2 is SYGVNS. CDR3 length: 16 residues. As DNA, the CDR3 is TGTGCCAGCAGTGAAATCAGGGGGTCTTGGGAAGAGACCCAGTACTTC. Translated: CASSEIRGSWEETQYF.

In its sample, this clone was seen a few times. V is TRBV7-6 and J is TRBJ1-1; D is unresolved. In germline, CDR1 is SGHVS, CDR2 FNYEAQ. With 8 bases removed from V and 0 bases from J, the gap between germline ends came to 7 bases. The CDR3 consists of 12 residues. The CDR3 sequence is CASSRLNTEAFF. As DNA, the CDR3 is TGTGCCAGCTCACGGTTGAACACTGAAGCTTTCTTT.